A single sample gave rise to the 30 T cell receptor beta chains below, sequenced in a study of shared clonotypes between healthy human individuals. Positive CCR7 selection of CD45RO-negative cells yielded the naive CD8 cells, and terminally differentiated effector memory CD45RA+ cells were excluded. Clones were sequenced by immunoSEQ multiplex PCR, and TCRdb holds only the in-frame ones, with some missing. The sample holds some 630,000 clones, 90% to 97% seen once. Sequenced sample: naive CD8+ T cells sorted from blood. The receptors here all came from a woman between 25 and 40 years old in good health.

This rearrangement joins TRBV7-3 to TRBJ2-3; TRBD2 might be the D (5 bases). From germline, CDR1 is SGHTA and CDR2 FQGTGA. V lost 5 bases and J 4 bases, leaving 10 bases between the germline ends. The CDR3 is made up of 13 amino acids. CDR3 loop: CASSPGSADTQYF. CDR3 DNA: TGTGCCAGCAGCCCGGGGAGTGCAGATACGCAGTATTTT.

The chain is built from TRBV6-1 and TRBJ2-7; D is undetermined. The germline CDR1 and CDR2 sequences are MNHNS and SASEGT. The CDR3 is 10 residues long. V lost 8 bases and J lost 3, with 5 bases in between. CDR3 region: CASEDYEQYF. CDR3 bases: TGTGCCAGCGAGGACTACGAGCAGTACTTC.

CDR3 DNA sequence: TGTGCCAGCAGCTCCCGGCAGGGTCCCTACAATGAGCAGTTCTTC. Protein product: CASSSRQGPYNEQFF. The rearrangement links TRBV7-9 to TRBJ2-1; weak D call: TRBD1 (5 bases). CDR1 and CDR2 (germline): SEHNR, FQNEAQ (reference sequence). CDR3 length equals 15 residues. V gave up 4 bases and J gave up 2 bases, with 12 bases separating them.

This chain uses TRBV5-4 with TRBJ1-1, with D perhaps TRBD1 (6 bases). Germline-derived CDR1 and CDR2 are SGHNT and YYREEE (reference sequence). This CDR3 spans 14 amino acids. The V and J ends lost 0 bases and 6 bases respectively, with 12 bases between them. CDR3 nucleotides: TGTGCCAGCAGCTTGGGGGGCTGGGGGCCTGAAGCTTTCTTT. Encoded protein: CASSLGGWGPEAFF.

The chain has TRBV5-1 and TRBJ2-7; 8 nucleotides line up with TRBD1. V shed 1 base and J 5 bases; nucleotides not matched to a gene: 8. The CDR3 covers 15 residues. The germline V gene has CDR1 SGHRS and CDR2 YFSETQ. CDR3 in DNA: TGCGCCAGCAGCTTGTTCGTGGCAGGGGGCGACGAGCAGTACTTC. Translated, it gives CASSLFVAGGDEQYF. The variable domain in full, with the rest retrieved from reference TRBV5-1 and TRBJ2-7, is KAGVTQTPRYLIKTRGQQVTLSCSPISGHRSVSWYQQTPGQGLQFLFEYFSETQRNKGNFPGRFSGRQFSNSRSEMNVSTLELGDSALYLCASSLFVAGGDEQYFGPGTRLTVT.

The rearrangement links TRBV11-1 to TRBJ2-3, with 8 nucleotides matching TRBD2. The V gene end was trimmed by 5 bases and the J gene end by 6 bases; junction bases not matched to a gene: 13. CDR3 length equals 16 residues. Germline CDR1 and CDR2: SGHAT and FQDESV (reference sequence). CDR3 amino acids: CASSLTLSGSGDTQYF. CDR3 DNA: TGTGCCAGCAGCCTTACTCTCAGCGGGAGTGGGGATACGCAGTATTTT.

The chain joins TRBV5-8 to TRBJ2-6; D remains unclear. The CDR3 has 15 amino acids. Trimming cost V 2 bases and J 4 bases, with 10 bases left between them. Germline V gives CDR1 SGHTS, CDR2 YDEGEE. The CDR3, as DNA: TGTGCCAGCAGCTTTTCGTGGGTGGGGGCCAACGTCCTGACTTTC. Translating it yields CASSFSWVGANVLTF.

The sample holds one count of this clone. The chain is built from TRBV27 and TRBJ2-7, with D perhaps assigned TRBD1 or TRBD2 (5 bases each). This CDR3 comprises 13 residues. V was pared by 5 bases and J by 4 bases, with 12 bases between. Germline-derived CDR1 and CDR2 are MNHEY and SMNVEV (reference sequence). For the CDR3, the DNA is TGTGCCAGCAGTGGGACCCGCCCTTACGAGCAGTACTTC. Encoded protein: CASSGTRPYEQYF.

The CDR3 DNA reads TGTGCCAGACGGACGAGGGGAGGCTACACCTTC. Protein sequence: CARRTRGGYTF. V is TRBV6-4 and J is TRBJ1-2, with TRBD1 as a possible D gene (5 bases). Germline assignment: CDR1 MRHNA and CDR2 SNTAGT. The CDR3 is made up of 11 amino acids. Trimming shortened V by 9 bases and J by 8 bases, and 13 bases separated the two germline ends.

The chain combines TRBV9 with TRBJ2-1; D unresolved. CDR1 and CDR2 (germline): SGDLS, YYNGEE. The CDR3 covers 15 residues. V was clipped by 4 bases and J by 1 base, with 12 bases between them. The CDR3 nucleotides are TGTGCCAGCAGCCCCCCTATATCATCCTACAATGAGCAGTTCTTC. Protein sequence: CASSPPISSYNEQFF.

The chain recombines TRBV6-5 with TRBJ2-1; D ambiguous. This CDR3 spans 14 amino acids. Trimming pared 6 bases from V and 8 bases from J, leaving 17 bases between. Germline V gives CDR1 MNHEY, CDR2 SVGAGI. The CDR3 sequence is CASSPDLRNDEQFF. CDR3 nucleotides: TGTGCCAGCAGCCCCGACCTAAGAAACGATGAGCAGTTCTTC.

As DNA, the CDR3 is TGTGCCAGCAGCCTAGATCAGGGACAGGGCTCCTACGAGCAGTACTTC. It encodes CASSLDQGQGSYEQYF. The rearrangement uses TRBV2 and TRBJ2-7; 9 nucleotides align to TRBD1. The CDR3 has 16 residues. V was clipped by 6 bases and J by 0 bases; unmatched bases: 9. CDR1 is SNHLY, CDR2 FYNNEI, per germline. Based on the CDR3 plus reference TRBV2 and TRBJ2-7, the full variable domain is EPEVTQTPSHQVTQMGQEVILRCVPISNHLYFYWYRQILGQKVEFLVSFYNNEISEKSEIFDDQFSVERPDGSNFTLKIRSTKLEDSAMYFCASSLDQGQGSYEQYFGPGTRLTVT.

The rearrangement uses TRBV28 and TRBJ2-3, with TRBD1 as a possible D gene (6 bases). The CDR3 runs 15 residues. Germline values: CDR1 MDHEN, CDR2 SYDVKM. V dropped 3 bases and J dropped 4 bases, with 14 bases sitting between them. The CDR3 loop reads CASSLRGSGADTQYF. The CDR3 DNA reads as TGTGCCAGCAGTTTGAGGGGGTCGGGCGCAGATACGCAGTATTTT. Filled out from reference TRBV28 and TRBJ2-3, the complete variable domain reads DVKVTQSSRYLVKRTGEKVFLECVQDMDHENMFWYRQDPGLGLRLIYFSYDVKMKEKGDIPEGYSVSREKKERFSLILESASTNQTSMYLCASSLRGSGADTQYFGPGTRLTVL.

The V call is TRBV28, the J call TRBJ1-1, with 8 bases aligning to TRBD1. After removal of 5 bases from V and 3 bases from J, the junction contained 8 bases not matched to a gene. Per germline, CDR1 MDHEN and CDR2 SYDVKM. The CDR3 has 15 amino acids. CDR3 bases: TGTGCCAGCAGTCCCGACGGACAGGGAGACACTGAAGCTTTCTTT. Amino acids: CASSPDGQGDTEAFF.

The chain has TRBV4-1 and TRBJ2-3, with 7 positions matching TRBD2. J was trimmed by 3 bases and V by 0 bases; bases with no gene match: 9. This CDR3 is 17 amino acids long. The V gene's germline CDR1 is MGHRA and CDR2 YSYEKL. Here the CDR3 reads CASSQDSASGVTDTQYF. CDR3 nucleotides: TGCGCCAGCAGCCAAGATAGCGCCAGCGGGGTAACAGATACGCAGTATTTT.

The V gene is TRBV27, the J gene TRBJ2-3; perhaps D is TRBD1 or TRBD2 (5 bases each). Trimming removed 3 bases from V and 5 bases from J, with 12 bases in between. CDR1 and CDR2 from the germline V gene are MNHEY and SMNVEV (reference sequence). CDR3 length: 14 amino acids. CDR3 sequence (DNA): TGTGCCAGCAGTTTGGGGGTAGTGATAGATACGCAGTATTTT. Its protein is CASSLGVVIDTQYF.

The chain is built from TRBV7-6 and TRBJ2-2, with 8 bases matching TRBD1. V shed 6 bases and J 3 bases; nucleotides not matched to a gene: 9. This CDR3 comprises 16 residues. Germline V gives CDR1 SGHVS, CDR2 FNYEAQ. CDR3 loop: CASRTYRGSDTGELFF. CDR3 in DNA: TGTGCCAGCAGGACCTACAGGGGGTCGGACACCGGGGAGCTGTTTTTT.

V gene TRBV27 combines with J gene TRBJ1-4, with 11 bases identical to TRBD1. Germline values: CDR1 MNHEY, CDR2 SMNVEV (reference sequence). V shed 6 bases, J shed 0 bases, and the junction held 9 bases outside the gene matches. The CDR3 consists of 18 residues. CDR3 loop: CASRLGTGGLATNEKLFF. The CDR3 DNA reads TGTGCCAGCAGGCTGGGGACAGGGGGGCTTGCAACTAATGAAAAACTGTTTTTT.

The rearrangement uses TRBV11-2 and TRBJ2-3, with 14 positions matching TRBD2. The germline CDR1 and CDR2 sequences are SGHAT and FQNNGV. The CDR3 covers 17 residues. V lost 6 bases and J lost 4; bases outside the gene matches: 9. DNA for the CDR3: TGTGCCAGCAGATGGACTAGCGGGAGGACTCAGGCAGATACGCAGTATTTT. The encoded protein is CASRWTSGRTQADTQYF.

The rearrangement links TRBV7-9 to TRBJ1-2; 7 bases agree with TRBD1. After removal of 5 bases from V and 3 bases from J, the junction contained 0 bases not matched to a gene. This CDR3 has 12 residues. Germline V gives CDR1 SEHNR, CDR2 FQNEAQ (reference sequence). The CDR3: CASSTGDYGYTF. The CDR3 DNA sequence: TGTGCCAGCAGCACAGGGGACTATGGCTACACCTTC. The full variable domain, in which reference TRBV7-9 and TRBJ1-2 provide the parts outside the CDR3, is DTGVSQNPRHKITKRGQNVTFRCDPISEHNRLYWYRQTLGQGPEFLTYFQNEAQLEKSRLLSDRFSAERPKGSFSTLEIQRTEQGDSAMYLCASSTGDYGYTFGSGTRLTVV.

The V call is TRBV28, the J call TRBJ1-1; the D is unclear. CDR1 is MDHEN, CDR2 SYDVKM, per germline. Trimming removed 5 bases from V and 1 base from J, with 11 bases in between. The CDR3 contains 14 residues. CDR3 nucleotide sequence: TGTGCCAGCAGTGTCGGACCGTGGAACACTGAAGCTTTCTTT. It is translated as CASSVGPWNTEAFF.

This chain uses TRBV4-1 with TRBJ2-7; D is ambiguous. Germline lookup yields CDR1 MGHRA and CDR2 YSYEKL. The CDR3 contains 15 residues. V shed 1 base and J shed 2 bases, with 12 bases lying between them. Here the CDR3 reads CASSQVYLGTYEQYF. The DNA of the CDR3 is TGCGCCAGCAGCCAAGTCTATCTCGGCACCTACGAGCAGTACTTC.

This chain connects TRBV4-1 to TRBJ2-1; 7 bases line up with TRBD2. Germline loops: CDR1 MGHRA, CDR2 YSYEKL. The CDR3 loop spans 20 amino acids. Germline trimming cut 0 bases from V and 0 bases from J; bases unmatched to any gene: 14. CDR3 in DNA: TGCGCCAGCAGCCAAGATCGGGGGTTTAGCGGGCGGAGCTCCTACAATGAGCAGTTCTTC. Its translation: CASSQDRGFSGRSSYNEQFF.

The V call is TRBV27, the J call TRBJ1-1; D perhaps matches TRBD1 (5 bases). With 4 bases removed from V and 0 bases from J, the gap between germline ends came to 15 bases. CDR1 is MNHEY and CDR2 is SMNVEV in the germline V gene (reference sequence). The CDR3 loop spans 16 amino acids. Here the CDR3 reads CASSSSGPNMNTEAFF. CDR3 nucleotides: TGTGCCAGCAGTTCATCGGGACCTAATATGAACACTGAAGCTTTCTTT.

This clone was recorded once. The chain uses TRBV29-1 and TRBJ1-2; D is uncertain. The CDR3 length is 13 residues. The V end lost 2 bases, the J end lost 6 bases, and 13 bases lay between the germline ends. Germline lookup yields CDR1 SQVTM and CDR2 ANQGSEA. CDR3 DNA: TGCAGCGTTGAAACGGGCTTAATGGATGGCTACACCTTC. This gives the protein CSVETGLMDGYTF.

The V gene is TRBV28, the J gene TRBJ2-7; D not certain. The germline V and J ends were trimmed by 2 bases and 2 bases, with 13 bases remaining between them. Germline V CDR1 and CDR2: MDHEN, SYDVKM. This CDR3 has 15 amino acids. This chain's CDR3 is CASSLPHTSTYEQYF. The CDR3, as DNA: TGTGCCAGCAGTTTACCACATACCTCTACCTACGAGCAGTACTTC.

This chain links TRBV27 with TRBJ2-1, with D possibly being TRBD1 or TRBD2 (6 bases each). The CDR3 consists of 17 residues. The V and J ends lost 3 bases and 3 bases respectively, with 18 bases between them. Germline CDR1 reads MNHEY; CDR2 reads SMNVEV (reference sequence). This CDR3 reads CASSLGPGAGSYNEQFF. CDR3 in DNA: TGTGCCAGCAGTTTGGGTCCAGGGGCCGGGAGCTACAATGAGCAGTTCTTC.

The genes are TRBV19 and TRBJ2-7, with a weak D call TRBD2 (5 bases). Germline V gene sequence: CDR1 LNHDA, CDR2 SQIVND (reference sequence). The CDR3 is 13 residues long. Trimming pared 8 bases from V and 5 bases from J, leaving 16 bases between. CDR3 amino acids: CASGFGLADEQYF. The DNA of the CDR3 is TGTGCCAGTGGGTTTGGCCTAGCTGACGAGCAGTACTTC.

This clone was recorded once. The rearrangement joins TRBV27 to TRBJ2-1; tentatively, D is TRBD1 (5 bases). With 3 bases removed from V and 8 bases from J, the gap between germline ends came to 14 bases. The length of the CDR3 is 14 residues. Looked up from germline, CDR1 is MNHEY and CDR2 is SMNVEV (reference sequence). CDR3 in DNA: TGTGCCAGCAGTTTTGGACATCTTATGGATGAGCAGTTCTTC. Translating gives CASSFGHLMDEQFF.

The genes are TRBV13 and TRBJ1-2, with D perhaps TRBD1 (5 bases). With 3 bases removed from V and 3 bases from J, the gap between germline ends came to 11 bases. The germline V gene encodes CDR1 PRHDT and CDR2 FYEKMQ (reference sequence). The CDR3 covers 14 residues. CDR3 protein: CASSFRGLDYGYTF. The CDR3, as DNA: TGTGCCAGCAGCTTTAGGGGATTAGACTATGGCTACACCTTC.